These 27 T cell receptor beta chains originate from one sample sequenced in a study of shared clonotypes between healthy human individuals. Sequenced by immunoSEQ multiplex PCR; TCRdb stores in-frame clones only, minus some. The top ten clones hold approximately 0.35% of a sample with around 2.5 million clones, 93% of them seen once. Sequencing was carried out using naive CD4+ T cells from PBMCs. Subset indicated: CD45RA+ positively selected. These receptors all come from a man aged 18 to 30 in good health. Some clones in this sample may be carry-over from other donors' samples.

With respect to this clone: Additional DNA sequences in this sample encode the identical CDR3. The chain couples TRBV5-6 to TRBJ1-6, with D perhaps TRBD1 (6 bases). The length of the CDR3 is 13 residues. The germline gives CDR1 SGHDT, CDR2 YYEEEE. The V gene lost 4 bases and the J gene lost 7 bases, with 9 bases spanning the gap. In DNA form, the CDR3 reads TGTGCCAGCAGCAGTGACAGGAATTCACCCCTCCACTTT. Its translation: CASSSDRNSPLHF.

This clone was recorded once. V usage is TRBV7-3 and J usage is TRBJ2-2, with 7 bases aligning to TRBD1. With 5 bases clipped from V and 7 bases from J, the junction kept 10 bases outside the gene matches. This CDR3 has 15 residues. CDR1 is SGHTA, CDR2 FQGTGA, per germline. The CDR3 coding sequence is TGTGCCAGCAGCCCCCGGGACAGACTGGGCGGGGAGCTGTTTTTT. Translation: CASSPRDRLGGELFF. Complete variable domain (other parts from reference TRBV7-3 and TRBJ2-2): GAGVSQTPSNKVTEKGKYVELRCDPISGHTALYWYRQSLGQGPEFLIYFQGTGAADDSGLPNDRFFAVRPEGSVSTLKIQRTERGDSAVYLCASSPRDRLGGELFFGEGSRLTVL.

The chain is built from TRBV21-1 and TRBJ2-7; the table's TRBD1 call for D was not verified on the DNA. TRBV21-1 is deemed a pseudogene. This CDR3 contains 17 residues. The CDR3 is CASSKVRGRPTFGEQYF. The CDR3 DNA reads TGTGCCAGCAGCAAAGTTAGGGGCAGACCCACTTTCGGCGAGCAGTACTTC.

This clone is a singleton in its sample. The V gene is TRBV29-1, the J gene TRBJ2-3; no clear D gene. Germline CDR1 SQVTM, CDR2 ANQGSEA. Trimming left V 8 bases short and J 2 bases short, with 17 bases between. The CDR3 consists of 14 residues. This CDR3 is CSPIRAPNTDTQYF. In nucleotides, the CDR3 is TGCAGCCCAATTAGGGCACCTAACACAGATACGCAGTATTTT.

A few counts support this clone. This chain connects TRBV28 to TRBJ1-5, with D possibly being TRBD1 (5 bases). The CDR3 has 15 amino acids. V was trimmed by 6 bases and J by 10 bases, leaving 22 bases between them. Germline CDR1 reads MDHEN; CDR2 reads SYDVKM. The DNA for the CDR3 is TGTGCCAGCAGACCCACTCGAGGGGAAGGAGAACCCCAGCATTTT. It is translated as CASRPTRGEGEPQHF.

The genes are TRBV9 and TRBJ2-7; D unresolved. V was shortened by 9 bases and J by 2 bases, with 9 bases between the two germline ends. The length of the CDR3 is 11 residues. Germline assignment: CDR1 SGDLS and CDR2 YYNGEE. The CDR3 region has the DNA TGTGCCATGGGATGTACCTACGAGCAGTACTTC. Translated, it gives CAMGCTYEQYF.

This chain uses TRBV19 with TRBJ2-3; possibly TRBD1 or TRBD2 for D (5 bases each). The germline V gene has CDR1 LNHDA and CDR2 SQIVND (reference sequence). Trimming left V 6 bases short and J 2 bases short, with 15 bases between. The CDR3 is made up of 15 amino acids. CDR3 sequence (DNA): TGTGCCAGTAGAGAGGGACGGACATTCACAGATACGCAGTATTTT. Residues: CASREGRTFTDTQYF.

J is TRBJ2-1 and V is TRBV29-1; D gene uncertain. CDR1 and CDR2 from the germline V gene are SQVTM and ANQGSEA. CDR3 length equals 17 residues. The V end lost 4 bases, the J end lost 2 bases, and 21 bases lay between the germline ends. CDR3 in amino acids: CSVVRTQLLVTYNEQFF. The CDR3 nucleotides are TGCAGCGTTGTACGGACGCAACTTCTAGTCACCTACAATGAGCAGTTCTTC.

The genes are TRBV5-1 and TRBJ2-7; 12 bases align to TRBD2. CDR1 and CDR2 from the germline V gene are SGHRS and YFSETQ. The CDR3 consists of 16 residues. Trimming at V came to 4 bases and at J to 7 bases, leaving 12 bases not matched to a gene. The DNA of the CDR3 is TGCGCCAGCAGCCTCGGGACTAGCGGGCTTCTTAGGGAGCAGTACTTC. Protein sequence: CASSLGTSGLLREQYF. Variable domain in full (rest from reference TRBV5-1 and TRBJ2-7): KAGVTQTPRYLIKTRGQQVTLSCSPISGHRSVSWYQQTPGQGLQFLFEYFSETQRNKGNFPGRFSGRQFSNSRSEMNVSTLELGDSALYLCASSLGTSGLLREQYFGPGTRLTVT.

This chain joins TRBV7-9 and TRBJ1-5, with D possibly matching TRBD1 (6 bases). This CDR3 comprises 15 residues. Germline V gene sequence: CDR1 SEHNR, CDR2 FQNEAQ (reference sequence). V was pared by 5 bases and J by 6 bases, with 17 bases between. CDR3 DNA sequence: TGTGCCAGCAGCCCCCGACGGGGGCTGCCTCAGCCCCAGCATTTT. Its translation is CASSPRRGLPQPQHF.

V and J are TRBV15 and TRBJ1-2, with D possibly matching TRBD1 (5 bases). This CDR3 has 14 amino acids. Germline V lookup: CDR1 LNHNV, CDR2 YYDKDF (reference sequence). The V gene lost 0 bases and the J gene lost 3 bases, with 8 bases spanning the gap. DNA of the CDR3: TGTGCCACCAGCAGAGATGGCAGGGACTATGGCTACACCTTC. Its translation: CATSRDGRDYGYTF.

This chain connects TRBV18 to TRBJ1-2, with TRBD1 as a possible D gene (5 bases). This CDR3 contains 16 residues. Germline V gene lookup returns CDR1 KGHSH and CDR2 LQKENI. Between the trimmed V and J ends, which lost 1 base and 6 bases, there was a span of 18 bases. This CDR3 is CASSPRGRGERDGYTF. The CDR3 nucleotides are TGTGCCAGCTCACCACGAGGGAGAGGGGAAAGAGATGGCTACACCTTC.

CDR3 amino acids: CASSALAGESDTQYF. DNA of the CDR3: TGTGCCAGCTCAGCCTTAGCGGGAGAATCAGATACGCAGTATTTT. The V call is TRBV18, the J call TRBJ2-3, with 9 bases aligning to TRBD2. Germline assignment: CDR1 KGHSH and CDR2 LQKENI. J gave up 4 bases and V 5 bases, and 7 bases lay outside the gene matches. The CDR3 contains 15 residues.

The chain employs TRBV7-2 and TRBJ2-7; D assignment may be TRBD1 or TRBD2 (5 bases each). The V gene lost 5 bases and the J gene lost 5 bases, with 31 bases spanning the gap. The germline V gene encodes CDR1 SGHTA and CDR2 FQGNSA. The CDR3 consists of 19 residues. CDR3 coding DNA: TGTGCCAGCAGCGAGGGTGGGGAACAAGACCTACGGGGCGTCGACGAGCAGTACTTC. Its protein is CASSEGGEQDLRGVDEQYF.

The chain carries TRBV7-6 and TRBJ2-5, with 13 bases fitting TRBD2. The CDR3 consists of 14 residues. V shed 8 bases, J shed 5 bases, and the junction held 5 bases outside the gene matches. CDR1 is SGHVS and CDR2 is FNYEAQ in the germline V gene. In DNA, the CDR3 is TGTGCCAGCCGTACTAGCGGGGGGGTGGAGACCCAGTACTTC. Amino acids: CASRTSGGVETQYF. Combining the CDR3 with reference TRBV7-6 and TRBJ2-5 gives the whole variable domain GAGVSQSPRYKVTKRGQDVALRCDPISGHVSLYWYRQALGQGPEFLTYFNYEAQQDKSGLPNDRFSAERPEGSISTLTIQRTEQRDSAMYRCASRTSGGVETQYFGPGTRLLVL.

The gene calls are TRBV4-3 and TRBJ1-4, with TRBD1 identical over 8 bases. The CDR3 extends over 14 amino acids. With 4 bases clipped from V and 7 bases from J, the junction kept 5 bases outside the gene matches. Per germline, CDR1 LGHNA and CDR2 YSLEER. CDR3 sequence: CASSLTGVSEKLFF. CDR3 bases: TGCGCCAGCAGCCTGACAGGGGTTAGTGAAAAACTGTTTTTT.

CDR3 region: CASSGGLADTQYF. CDR3 bases: TGCGCCAGCAGCGGGGGCTTAGCAGATACGCAGTATTTT. This chain connects TRBV4-3 to TRBJ2-3, with D perhaps matching TRBD1 (6 bases). V was clipped by 5 bases and J by 4 bases, with 10 bases between them. CDR3 length equals 13 residues. Germline V gene sequence: CDR1 LGHNA, CDR2 YSLEER.

With regard to this clone: This specimen includes other DNA sequences encoding the same CDR3. The CDR3 sequence is CASSLAGTGKEQFF. The CDR3 nucleotides are TGCGCCAGCAGCTTGGCGGGGACTGGGAAGGAGCAGTTCTTC. The gene calls are TRBV5-1 and TRBJ2-1, with D possibly TRBD2 on 6 matching bases. V lost 0 bases and J 10 bases, leaving 14 bases between the germline ends. The germline V gene encodes CDR1 SGHRS and CDR2 YFSETQ. This CDR3 is built from 14 residues.

The V gene is TRBV5-1, the J gene TRBJ2-7; D is undetermined. The ends were cut back, 5 bases at V and 3 bases at J, with 15 bases in the middle. CDR3 length: 14 residues. CDR1 and CDR2 (germline): SGHRS, YFSETQ. Written as DNA, the CDR3 is TGCGCCAGCAGTCTCGCGGTACAGTACTACGAGCAGTACTTC. Its protein product is CASSLAVQYYEQYF.

The chain recombines TRBV28 with TRBJ1-2; 11 nucleotides align to TRBD1. The trim removed 8 bases at V and 4 bases at J, leaving 6 bases unmatched. CDR1 MDHEN and CDR2 SYDVKM come from the germline V gene. This CDR3 has 14 residues. The CDR3 protein is CASYADRGLYGYTF. For the CDR3, the DNA is TGTGCCAGCTACGCGGACAGGGGGCTCTATGGCTACACCTTC.

This chain joins TRBV11-2 and TRBJ1-5, with a weak D call TRBD1 (5 bases). The V end lost 5 bases, the J end lost 6 bases, and 14 bases lay between the germline ends. Germline V CDR1 and CDR2: SGHAT, FQNNGV. The CDR3 runs to 14 residues. The CDR3 DNA follows: TGTGCCAGCAGCCCACGCGGGGCCAGTCAGCCCCAGCATTTT. Protein: CASSPRGASQPQHF.

Details on this clone: Within the sample, other DNA sequences also encode this same CDR3. The chain couples TRBV18 to TRBJ2-1, with 7 bases fitting TRBD1. V lost 3 bases and J lost 4; bases outside the gene matches: 3. From germline, CDR1 is KGHSH and CDR2 LQKENI. This CDR3 spans 14 amino acids. The CDR3 DNA sequence: TGTGCCAGCTCACCCGGGACAGTATACAATGAGCAGTTCTTC. Translated: CASSPGTVYNEQFF.

The chain carries TRBV28 and TRBJ1-1; a possible D gene is TRBD1 (6 bases). Germline assignment: CDR1 MDHEN and CDR2 SYDVKM. The CDR3 is made up of 13 amino acids. V lost 6 bases and J 11 bases, leaving 19 bases between the germline ends. CDR3: CASRSSGASPAFF. CDR3 nucleotides: TGTGCCAGCAGGTCTTCAGGGGCCTCACCGGCTTTCTTT.

The chain carries TRBV4-2 and TRBJ2-5, with TRBD2 matching 7 bases. This CDR3 is built from 17 residues. Germline CDR1 LGHNA, CDR2 YNFKEQ. V dropped 1 base and J dropped 5; count of bases not matched to a gene: 13. CDR3 sequence (DNA): TGTGCCAGCAGCCAAGGCTCCGAGCGGGATGGGAGTGAGACCCAGTACTTC. Translation: CASSQGSERDGSETQYF.

To note about this clone: One end of the junction fails to match germline, which may point to a read error. The rearrangement links TRBV5-4 to TRBJ1-1, with a possible D match to TRBD1 (5 bases). Per the germline V gene, CDR1 is SGHNT and CDR2 is YYREEE (reference sequence). The CDR3 has 11 amino acids. The CDR3 sequence: CASSVDTEAFF. The CDR3, as DNA: TGTGCCAGCAGCGTGGACACGGAAGCTTTCTTT.

J is TRBJ2-7 and V is TRBV5-8; the match to TRBD1 covers 7 bases. Per germline, CDR1 SGHTS and CDR2 YDEGEE. The CDR3 runs to 15 residues. Trimming cost V 4 bases and J 3 bases; bases outside gene matches: 10. The CDR3 nucleotides read TGTGCCAGCAGCAGATCCGGGACAGCGAGCTACGAGCAGTACTTC. It codes for CASSRSGTASYEQYF.

This clone has only one observation. V and J are TRBV11-2 and TRBJ2-3; D is ambiguous. This CDR3 contains 12 residues. The germline gives CDR1 SGHAT, CDR2 FQNNGV. Trimming left V 5 bases short and J 7 bases short, with 10 bases between. CDR3 loop: CASSQTLNTQYF. The CDR3 DNA reads as TGTGCCAGCAGCCAGACCCTAAATACGCAGTATTTT.